Sequencing of this TCR beta chain was carried out in a study of control samples from healthy donors and cancer patients. Per germline, CDR1 MNHEY and CDR2 SMNVEV (reference sequence). The CDR3 runs 15 residues. Trimming took 2 bases from V and 3 from J; bases not matched to a gene: 5. TCRdb's table, derived via immunoSEQ multiplex PCR, lists solely in-frame clones and lacks some. Of 75,000 to 90,000 clones in the sample, around 91% were seen once. The TCR sequence derives from a man aged 50-59 years in good health. This sequence joins TRBV27 and TRBJ1-2; 8 bases line up with TRBD1. The specimen sequenced was blood. CDR3 protein: CASSLQGAQDYGYTF. The CDR3 DNA reads TGTGCCAGCAGTTTACAGGGGGCGCAGGACTATGGCTACACCTTC.